Listed below are T cell receptor beta chains from one sample, sequenced in a study of T cell responses to AZD1222 COVID-19 vaccine. Some clones are missing from TCRdb's copy, which holds only in-frame ones; the method was immunoSEQ multiplex PCR. The sample carries more than 95,000 clones, 80% to 90% recorded once. The sample in question was peripheral blood, obtained on day 0 of MenACWY control vaccination. The receptors were sampled from an adult in good health. CDR3s include the opening cysteine and the closing phenylalanine or tryptophan. Fields, in order: CDR3 protein, V gene.

CASSSGHTNTEAFF | TRBV6-5
CASSGRTDYTEAFF | TRBV6-2/TRBV6-3
CASSEAANSNYGYTF | TRBV6-1
CASSEVGETTQYF | TRBV6-1
CASSLDRGRVTQYF | TRBV27
CASSRDGVRSEAFF | TRBV6-5
CASSPRQGPYYEQYF | TRBV18
CASSTRTQVSSYEQYF | TRBV19
CASSDIYAGNEKLFF | TRBV6-1
CASSLRLAGVDEQYF | TRBV5-1
CAASLDRVLGQPQHF | TRBV30
CASSFSEGGPFF | TRBV11-2
CASRLNSGDEQFF | TRBV27
CASSFATDTQYF | TRBV7-9
CASSVGGQGAEAFF | TRBV9
CAISESWGENTEAFF | TRBV10-3
CASSQDPSSGNTIYF | TRBV3-1/TRBV3-2
CASSLPLLNEQFF | TRBV11-3
CASSPGQGRTGELFF | TRBV7-9
CASSQDPRGAQTSGANVLTF | TRBV4-3
CACKNRGQNIQYF | TRBV30
CASSQGGLYNYGYTF | TRBV5-4
CASTTGPGGNQPQHF | TRBV6-5
CASRRGVGLAGDTYEQYF | TRBV10-2
CASSIAGDYEQYF | TRBV19
CASSFRGLSYNEQFF | TRBV11-2
CASSPAGSAGDYEQYF | TRBV27
CSALKGALNGYTF | TRBV29-1
CASKGGDGEYGYTF | TRBV7-9
CASSSPGGGAGNTIYF | TRBV28
CASSFRPNEQFF | TRBV11-3
CASSRLAGPYEQYF | TRBV6-2/TRBV6-3
CASRRGLAGVGFAYEQYF | TRBV7-8
CASNVGWESTEAFF | TRBV6-5
CASDTTKF | TRBV7-8
CATSVAGMGGAFF | TRBV24-1
CASRPGFFSNQPQHF | TRBV5-8
CASSPVGGMLQETQYF | TRBV18
CASSSEAGLAGWTGELFF | TRBV7-9
CASSFISGRAGNEQFF | TRBV19
CASSAPGELFF | TRBV7-2
CSVTGVGTDTQYF | TRBV29-1
CASSYTRGRANVLTF | TRBV6-5
CASSLFIASGSFETQYF | TRBV7-9
CASSQGGFTSDEQYF | TRBV11-2
CASSLDGGREPRQHF | TRBV11-2
CAWRLTVLGIPNTEAFF | TRBV30
CASSSSNLYEQYF | TRBV7-9
CASSLGGRAEETQYF | TRBV11-3